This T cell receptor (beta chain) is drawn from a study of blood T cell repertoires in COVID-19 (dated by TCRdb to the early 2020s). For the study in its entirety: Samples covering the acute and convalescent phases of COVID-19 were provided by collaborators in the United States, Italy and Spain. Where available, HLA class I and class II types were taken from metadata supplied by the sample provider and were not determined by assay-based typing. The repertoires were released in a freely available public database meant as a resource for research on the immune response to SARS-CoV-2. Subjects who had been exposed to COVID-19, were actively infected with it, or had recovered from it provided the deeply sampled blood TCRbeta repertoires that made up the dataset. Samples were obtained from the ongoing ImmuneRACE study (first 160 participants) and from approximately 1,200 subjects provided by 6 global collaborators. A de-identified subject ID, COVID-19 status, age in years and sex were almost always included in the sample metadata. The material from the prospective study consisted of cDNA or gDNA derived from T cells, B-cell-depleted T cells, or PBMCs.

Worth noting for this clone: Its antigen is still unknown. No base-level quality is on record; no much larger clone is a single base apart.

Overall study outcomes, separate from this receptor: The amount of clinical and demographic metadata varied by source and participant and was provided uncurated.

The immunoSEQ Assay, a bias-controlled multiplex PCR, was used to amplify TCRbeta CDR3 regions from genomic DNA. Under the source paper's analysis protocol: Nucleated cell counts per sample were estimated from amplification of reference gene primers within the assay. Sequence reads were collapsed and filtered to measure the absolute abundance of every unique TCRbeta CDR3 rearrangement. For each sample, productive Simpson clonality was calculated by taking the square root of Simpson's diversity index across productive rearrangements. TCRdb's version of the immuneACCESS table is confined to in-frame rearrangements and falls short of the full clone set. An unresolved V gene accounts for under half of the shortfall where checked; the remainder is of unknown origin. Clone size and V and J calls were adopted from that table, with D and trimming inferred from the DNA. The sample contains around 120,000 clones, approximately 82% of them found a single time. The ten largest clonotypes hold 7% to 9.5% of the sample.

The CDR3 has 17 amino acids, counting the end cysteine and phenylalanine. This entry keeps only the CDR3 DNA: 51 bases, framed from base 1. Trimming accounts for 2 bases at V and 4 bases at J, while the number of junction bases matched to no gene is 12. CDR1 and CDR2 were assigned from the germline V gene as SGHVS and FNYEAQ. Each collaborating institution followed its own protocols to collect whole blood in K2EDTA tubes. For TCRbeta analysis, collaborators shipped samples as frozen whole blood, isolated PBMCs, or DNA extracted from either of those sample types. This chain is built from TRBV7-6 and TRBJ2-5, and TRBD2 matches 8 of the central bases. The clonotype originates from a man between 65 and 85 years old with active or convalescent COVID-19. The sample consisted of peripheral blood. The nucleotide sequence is TGTGCCAGCAGCTTATCGCCTAGCGGGTTTCGTCGAGAGACCCAGTACTTC. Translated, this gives CASSLSPSGFRRETQYF.